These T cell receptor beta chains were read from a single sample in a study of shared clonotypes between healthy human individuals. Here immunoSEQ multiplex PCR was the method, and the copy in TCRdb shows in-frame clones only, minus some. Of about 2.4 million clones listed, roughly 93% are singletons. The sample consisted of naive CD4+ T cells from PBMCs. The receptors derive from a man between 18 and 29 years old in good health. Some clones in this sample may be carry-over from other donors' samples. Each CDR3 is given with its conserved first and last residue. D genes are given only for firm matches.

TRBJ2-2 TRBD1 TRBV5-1 CADRDRADTGELFF
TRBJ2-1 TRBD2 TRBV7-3 CASSPLGLAGGYNEQFF
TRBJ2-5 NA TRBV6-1 CAIPGEGVQETQYF
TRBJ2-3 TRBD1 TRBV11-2 CASSFHRDRATDTQYF
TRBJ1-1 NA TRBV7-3 CASSLTLGARTEAFF
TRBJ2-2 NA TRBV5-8 CASSWPGDGRELFF
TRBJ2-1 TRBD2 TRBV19 CASSVSGRATNEQFF
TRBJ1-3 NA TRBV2 CASIPGTSGNTIYF
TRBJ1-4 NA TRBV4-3 CASSQYTVSWEKLFF
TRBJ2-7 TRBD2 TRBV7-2 CASSLSLPSGSYEQYF
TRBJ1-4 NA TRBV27 CARRGGRGEKLFF
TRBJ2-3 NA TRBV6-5 CASSYWRGTQYF
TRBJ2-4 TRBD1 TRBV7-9 CASSPGGQDIQYF
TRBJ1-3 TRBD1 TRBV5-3 CARSLVGQGSDTIYF
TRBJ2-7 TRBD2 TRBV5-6 CASSLASSLAAGPYEQYF
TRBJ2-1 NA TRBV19 CASSIQPGYNEQFF
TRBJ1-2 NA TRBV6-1 CASSEARTSNYGYTF
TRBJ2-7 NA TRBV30 CAWRKQSYEQYF
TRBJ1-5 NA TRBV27 CASSPSGNQPQHF
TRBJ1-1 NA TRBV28 CASSLPVMGSAEAFF
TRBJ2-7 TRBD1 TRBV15 CATSTGGTGIYEQYF
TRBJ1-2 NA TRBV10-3 CAISERRDSGTTYGYTF
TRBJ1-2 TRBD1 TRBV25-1 CASSERDRGSNYGYTF